Listed below are T cell receptor beta chains from one sample, sequenced in a study of shared clonotypes between healthy human individuals. Profiling relied on immunoSEQ multiplex PCR, and the TCRdb table lists in-frame clones only, not all of them. The sample has 2,100,000 or so clones, roughly 95% seen once. The sequenced sample was naive CD4+ T cells sorted from blood. These receptors were obtained from a man aged 18-30 years in good health. CDR3s include the opening cysteine and the closing phenylalanine or tryptophan. The D gene is left open where the match is weak. Clone size, where shown, is once, few, many, or a class for clones that have expanded.

d_gene | j_gene | abundance | v_gene | len | CDR3nt | CDR3aa
TRBD1 | TRBJ1-4 | NA | TRBV9 | 15 | TGTGCCAGCAGCCCCTCGACAGGGACTAATGAAAAACTGTTTTTT | CASSPSTGTNEKLFF
TRBD2 | TRBJ2-7 | NA | TRBV10-2 | 15 | TGCGCCAGCAGACCTAGCGGGGGGGCCTCCTACGAGCAGTACTTC | CASRPSGGASYEQYF
NA | TRBJ1-6 | once | TRBV6-6 | 14 | TGTGCCAGCAGTTACATGGAGACTAATTCACCCCTCCACTTT | CASSYMETNSPLHF
NA | TRBJ1-1 | NA | TRBV28 | 19 | TGTGCCAGCAGCCCTTTGGGGGGGGACTCGACATTATCGAACACTGAAGCTTTCTTT | CASSPLGGDSTLSNTEAFF
NA | TRBJ1-6 | NA | TRBV6-1 | 11 | TGTGCCAGCAGTGCCCGAACACCCCTCCACTTT | CASSARTPLHF
NA | TRBJ1-6 | once | TRBV9 | 14 | TGTGCCAGCAGCGTACAGGGAGCAGGGTCACCCCTCCACTTT | CASSVQGAGSPLHF
NA | TRBJ2-3 | NA | TRBV7-9 | 13 | TGTGCCAGCAGCTCCCTTGGAACAGATACGCAGTATTTT | CASSSLGTDTQYF
TRBD1 | TRBJ1-6 | NA | TRBV7-9 | 17 | TGTGCCAGCAGCTATCTATCCGGGACAGGGGGCAATTCACCCCTCCACTTT | CASSYLSGTGGNSPLHF
TRBD1 | TRBJ1-1 | NA | TRBV5-1 | 16 | TGCGCCAGCAGCTTTATGGGACAGACTATGAACACTGAAGCTTTCTTT | CASSFMGQTMNTEAFF
NA | TRBJ2-5 | few | TRBV27 | 15 | TGTGCCAGCAGTCCAAACGCAGGGATCCAAGAGACCCAGTACTTC | CASSPNAGIQETQYF
NA | TRBJ2-2 | NA | TRBV11-2 | 14 | TGTGCCAGCACCCTTAGGGGGGTAACCGGGGAGCTGTTTTTT | CASTLRGVTGELFF
NA | TRBJ2-3 | NA | TRBV30 | 18 | TGTGCCTGGAGTGCAAGTCGTACAGGGATGGAAGGGGCAGATACGCAGTATTTT | CAWSASRTGMEGADTQYF
NA | TRBJ1-3 | NA | TRBV5-1 | 16 | TGCGCCAGCAGCTTGGTAGGTCAGATCGCGGGAAACACCATATATTTT | CASSLVGQIAGNTIYF
NA | TRBJ2-3 | NA | TRBV7-6 | 14 | TGTGCCAGCAGCTCCTGGGGGCCCACAGATACGCAGTATTTT | CASSSWGPTDTQYF
NA | TRBJ2-1 | NA | TRBV6-1 | 13 | TGTGCCAGCAGTGAAGGTCCATACAATGAGCAGTTCTTC | CASSEGPYNEQFF
NA | TRBJ2-5 | NA | TRBV6-6 | 13 | TGTGCCAGCAGTTACTCGGGACAAGAGACCCAGTACTTC | CASSYSGQETQYF
TRBD2 | TRBJ2-7 | NA | TRBV5-5 | 17 | TGTGCCAGCAGTTGGGAGGAAAGCGGGGGAAATCCCTACGAGCAGTACTTC | CASSWEESGGNPYEQYF
TRBD2 | TRBJ2-5 | NA | TRBV5-1 | 14 | TGCGCCAGCAGCTTGGAACGGGGGGACGAGACCCAGTACTTC | CASSLERGDETQYF
NA | TRBJ1-2 | NA | TRBV30 | 12 | TGTGCCTTGATGACAAGACCCCATGGCTACACCTTC | CALMTRPHGYTF
TRBD1 | TRBJ2-7 | NA | TRBV2 | 14 | TGTGCCAGCAGCTGGACAGGGCCCACCTACGAGCAGTACTTC | CASSWTGPTYEQYF
NA | TRBJ2-2 | NA | TRBV2 | 15 | TGTGCCAGCAGTGCACAGGACGCGAACACCGGGGAGCTGTTTTTT | CASSAQDANTGELFF
TRBD1 | TRBJ1-5 | NA | TRBV30 | 15 | TGTGCCTGGAGAGGTACAGGGGGGAGCAATCAGCCCCAGCATTTT | CAWRGTGGSNQPQHF